This T cell receptor beta chain was recovered during a study of T cell responses to AZD1222 COVID-19 vaccine. Study-level findings and limits: Seropositivity was recorded at baseline in only six AZD1222 recipients.

J gave up 2 bases and V 3 bases, and 3 bases lay outside the gene matches. The germline gives CDR1 SGHTS, CDR2 YDEGEE. The CDR3 is made up of 15 amino acids. Remarks on this clone: The target antigen is unknown.

Repertoires were generated with immunoSEQ multiplex PCR, while TCRdb's copy carries only in-frame clones and drops some. The sample has some 80,000 clones; around three quarters are singletons. This TCR came from an adult who received the MenACWY meningococcal vaccine as a control. The sequencing here drew on peripheral blood, taken 28 days after the second dose of the MenACWY control vaccine. V gene TRBV5-8 combines with J gene TRBJ1-3; TRBD1 aligns across 9 bases. The CDR3 sequence: CASSWGTGTGNTIYF. The CDR3 bases are TGTGCCAGCAGCTGGGGGACAGGGACTGGAAACACCATATATTTT.